A single sample gave rise to the 6 T cell receptor beta chains below, sequenced in a study of T-cell reconstitution after alpha-beta-depleted transplantation in children. Unique molecular identifiers featured in how the TCRbeta library was prepared. TCRdb reprocessed the PCR reads with MiXCR, giving one entry per CDR3 protein. The data contain under 450,000 distinct CDR3 sequences, 15% to 20% of them seen just once; the ten biggest clones take up 29%. The sequences come from PBMCs, mostly from graft donor cells, collected 360 days after TCRalphabeta/CD19-depleted stem cell transplant. The receptors shown here come from a boy less than two years old who had a stem cell transplant for Wiskott-Aldrich syndrome, so the T cells may come from the graft donor.

This sequence joins TRBV2 and TRBJ2-1; 9 bases agree with TRBD2. Germline CDR1 reads SNHLY; CDR2 reads FYNNEI. V shed 7 bases, J shed 5 bases, and the junction held 6 bases outside the gene matches. This CDR3 comprises 14 residues. The DNA for the CDR3 is TGTGCCAGCAATAAACTAGCGGGCCACAATGAGCAGTTCTTC. Its translation: CASNKLAGHNEQFF.

V is TRBV7-9 and J is TRBJ2-7, with no clear D. Germline loops: CDR1 SEHNR, CDR2 FQNEAQ (reference sequence). V was clipped by 1 base and J by 2 bases, with 9 bases between them. The CDR3 sequence is 14 residues long. CDR3 residues: CASSLDLPTYEQYF. For the CDR3, the DNA is TGTGCCAGCAGCTTAGATCTACCTACCTACGAGCAGTACTTC.

The chain carries TRBV6-1 and TRBJ2-5, with D possibly matching TRBD2 (5 bases). CDR1 and CDR2 from the germline V gene are MNHNS and SASEGT. Trimming pared 1 base from V and 10 bases from J, leaving 7 bases between. The CDR3 runs 11 residues. CDR3 region: CASSEVAGQYF. CDR3 in DNA: TGTGCCAGCAGTGAAGTGGCGGGCCAGTACTTC.

This clonotype showed up just a few times. The chain recombines TRBV4-1 with TRBJ2-2; 8 bases are a match to TRBD1. The length of the CDR3 is 16 residues. After removal of 4 bases from V and 0 bases from J, the junction contained 4 bases not matched to a gene. Germline V gene sequence: CDR1 MGHRA, CDR2 YSYEKL. CDR3 loop: CASSPRQGTNTGELFF. CDR3 nucleotides: TGCGCCAGCAGCCCGAGACAGGGGACGAACACCGGGGAGCTGTTTTTT.

This clonotype has only a few counts. V gene TRBV27 combines with J gene TRBJ2-7, with D perhaps being TRBD1 or TRBD2 (5 bases each). CDR1 and CDR2 from the germline V gene are MNHEY and SMNVEV (reference sequence). V was pared by 4 bases and J by 7 bases, with 20 bases between. This CDR3 contains 15 residues. CDR3 protein: CASSSPHRRGKEQYF. The CDR3 region has the DNA TGTGCCAGCAGTTCACCACACCGCCGGGGCAAGGAGCAGTACTTC.

This clonotype was counted between two and nine times. The chain recombines TRBV15 with TRBJ2-5; D is undetermined. This CDR3 comprises 14 residues. Between the trimmed V and J ends, which lost 8 bases and 2 bases, there was a span of 15 bases. The V gene's germline CDR1 is LNHNV and CDR2 YYDKDF (reference sequence). CDR3 bases: TGTGCCACCCGTCGGGTAGGCAGACAAGAGACCCAGTACTTC. Residues: CATRRVGRQETQYF.